These 15 T cell receptor beta chains were sequenced from one sample in a study of blood T cell repertoires in COVID-19. The data were produced by immunoSEQ multiplex PCR, yet TCRdb's version contains in-frame clones alone and is incomplete. The data show roughly 100,000 clones, about 88% seen once. The sample comprised peripheral blood. These receptors were collected from an elderly woman with acute or convalescent COVID-19.

The genes are TRBV4-2 and TRBJ1-2, with D perhaps TRBD1 (5 bases). This CDR3 spans 15 amino acids. Trimming removed 3 bases from V and 4 bases from J, with 15 bases in between. Germline CDR1 and CDR2: LGHNA and YNFKEQ. CDR3 coding DNA: TGTGCCAGCAGCCACCGCCCAGGGTTCTCCTATGGCTACACCTTC. Amino acid sequence: CASSHRPGFSYGYTF.

This chain joins TRBV2 and TRBJ2-7, with D perhaps matching TRBD1 (6 bases). The ends were cut back, 8 bases at V and 1 base at J, with 12 bases in the middle. Germline V gene sequence: CDR1 SNHLY, CDR2 FYNNEI. The CDR3 consists of 13 residues. CDR3: CASWTARSYEQYF. CDR3 nucleotide sequence: TGTGCCAGCTGGACAGCCCGATCCTACGAGCAGTACTTC.

The chain combines TRBV5-4 with TRBJ2-5; TRBD2 agrees at 9 bases. The germline gives CDR1 SGHNT, CDR2 YYREEE (reference sequence). Germline trimming cut 0 bases from V and 5 bases from J; bases unmatched to any gene: 5. The CDR3 runs to 15 residues. CDR3 DNA sequence: TGTGCCAGCAGCTTGGATCTAGCGGGGAGTGAGACCCAGTACTTC. This encodes CASSLDLAGSETQYF.

The V and J genes are TRBV5-4 and TRBJ2-1; TRBD2 matches at 8 bases. With 2 bases clipped from V and 3 bases from J, the junction kept 10 bases outside the gene matches. Germline V gene data show CDR1 as SGHNT and CDR2 as YYREEE (reference sequence). The CDR3 loop spans 17 amino acids. Here the CDR3 reads CASSFSWRGANYNEQFF. DNA of the CDR3: TGTGCCAGCAGCTTCTCGTGGCGGGGGGCGAACTACAATGAGCAGTTCTTC.

This rearrangement joins TRBV5-8 to TRBJ1-5; unclear D gene. Germline lookup yields CDR1 SGHTS and CDR2 YDEGEE. CDR3 length: 17 residues. Trimming took off 2 bases at V and 3 bases at J, with 18 bases between the two ends. The CDR3 nucleotides read TGTGCCAGCAGCTTTGGTAGCGTTTCTAGCTTCAATCAGCCCCAGCATTTT. Its translation: CASSFGSVSSFNQPQHF.

This rearrangement joins TRBV28 to TRBJ1-5; TRBD1 might be the D (6 bases). CDR3 length equals 15 residues. The V gene lost 5 bases and the J gene lost 5 bases, with 16 bases spanning the gap. CDR1 and CDR2 (germline): MDHEN, SYDVKM. CDR3: CASSRGGGPHQPQHF. The CDR3 DNA follows: TGTGCCAGCAGTAGGGGGGGAGGGCCCCATCAGCCCCAGCATTTT.

The CDR3 DNA follows: TGCGCCAGCAGCTCGGAGAGCTCCTATAATTCACCCCTCCACTTT. Its translation: CASSSESSYNSPLHF. V usage is TRBV4-1 and J usage is TRBJ1-6; D is uncertain. V gave up 5 bases and J gave up 0 bases, with 8 bases separating them. Germline lookup yields CDR1 MGHRA and CDR2 YSYEKL. The CDR3 consists of 15 residues.

The V and J genes are TRBV7-9 and TRBJ2-7, with TRBD1 matching over 7 bases. Germline CDR1 is SEHNR and CDR2 is FQNEAQ (reference sequence). The V and J ends lost 4 bases and 0 bases, in that order; junction bases with no gene match: 9. CDR3 size: 16 residues. The CDR3 reads CASSSTGTVLSYEQYF. CDR3 DNA: TGTGCCAGCAGCTCAACCGGGACAGTTCTCTCCTACGAGCAGTACTTC.

The chain recombines TRBV11-2 with TRBJ1-4; D gene ambiguous. The CDR3 spans 14 residues. The V end lost 2 bases, the J end lost 2 bases, and 6 bases lay between the germline ends. Germline assignment: CDR1 SGHAT and CDR2 FQNNGV. CDR3 sequence reads: CASSLRVTNEKLFF. The CDR3, as DNA: TGTGCCAGCAGCTTACGGGTGACTAATGAAAAACTGTTTTTT.

The CDR3 DNA sequence: TGTGCCAGCAACACAGGGGGCTACGAGCAGTACTTC. Protein product: CASNTGGYEQYF. The genes are TRBV2 and TRBJ2-7, with 8 bases identical to TRBD1. Germline V lookup: CDR1 SNHLY, CDR2 FYNNEI. The CDR3 covers 12 residues. With 7 bases clipped from V and 3 bases from J, the junction kept 2 bases outside the gene matches.

The rearrangement uses TRBV5-4 and TRBJ1-4; D is undetermined. The CDR3 covers 13 residues. V lost 2 bases, J lost 8 bases, and 10 bases lay in between. Germline CDR1 reads SGHNT; CDR2 reads YYREEE (reference sequence). The CDR3: CASSFLSEEKLFF. Here the CDR3 DNA reads TGTGCCAGCAGCTTTCTTTCGGAGGAAAAACTGTTTTTT. The variable domain in full, completed from reference TRBV5-4 and TRBJ1-4, reads ETGVTQSPTHLIKTRGQQVTLRCSSQSGHNTVSWYQQALGQGPQFIFQYYREEENGRGNFPPRFSGLQFPNYSSELNVNALELDDSALYLCASSFLSEEKLFFGSGTQLSVL.

CDR3 sequence: CASSPGTGDGETQYF. In DNA, the CDR3 is TGCGCCAGCAGCCCTGGGACAGGGGACGGGGAGACCCAGTACTTC. The chain recombines TRBV5-1 with TRBJ2-5, with 10 bases that match TRBD1. V lost 4 bases to trimming and J lost 5 bases; unmatched junction nucleotides: 8. Germline CDR1 reads SGHRS; CDR2 reads YFSETQ. The CDR3 runs 15 residues.

The gene calls are TRBV2 and TRBJ2-7; 10 nucleotides agree with TRBD1. This CDR3 contains 14 residues. Germline V CDR1 and CDR2: SNHLY, FYNNEI. J gave up 1 base and V 5 bases, and 2 bases lay outside the gene matches. CDR3 residues: CASSPGQGSYEQYF. CDR3 DNA sequence: TGTGCCAGCAGTCCGGGACAGGGGTCCTACGAGCAGTACTTC.

The V gene is TRBV2, the J gene TRBJ2-1, with 8 bases lining up with TRBD1. CDR3 size: 16 residues. Looked up from germline, CDR1 is SNHLY and CDR2 is FYNNEI. J lost 3 bases, V lost 6 bases, and 10 bases had no gene match. In DNA, the CDR3 is TGTGCCAGCAGCCCGACAGGGGTAGGGTACTACAATGAGCAGTTCTTC. Residues: CASSPTGVGYYNEQFF.

The chain carries TRBV18 and TRBJ1-5; D possibly corresponds to TRBD1 (6 bases). Germline CDR1 reads KGHSH; CDR2 reads LQKENI. This CDR3 is built from 13 residues. V lost 5 bases and J lost 8, with 13 bases in between. CDR3: CASSGGGGKPQHF. The DNA for the CDR3 is TGTGCCAGCTCAGGAGGGGGGGGTAAGCCCCAGCATTTT.